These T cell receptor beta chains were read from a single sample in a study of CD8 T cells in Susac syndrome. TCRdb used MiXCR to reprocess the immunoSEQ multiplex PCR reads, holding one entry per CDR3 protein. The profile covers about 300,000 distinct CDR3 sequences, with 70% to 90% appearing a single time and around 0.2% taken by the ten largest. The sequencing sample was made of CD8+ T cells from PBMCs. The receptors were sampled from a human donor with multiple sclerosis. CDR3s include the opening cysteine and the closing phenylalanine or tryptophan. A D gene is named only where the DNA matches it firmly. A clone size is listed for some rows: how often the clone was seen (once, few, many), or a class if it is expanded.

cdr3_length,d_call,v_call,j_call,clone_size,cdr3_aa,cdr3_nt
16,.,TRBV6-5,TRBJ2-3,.,CASSYSVPEYTDTQYF,TGTGCCAGCAGTTACTCGGTTCCAGAATACACAGATACGCAGTATTTT
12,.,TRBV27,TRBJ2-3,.,CASSFGGDTQYF,TGTGCCAGCAGTTTTGGTGGAGATACGCAGTATTTT
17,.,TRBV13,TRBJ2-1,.,CASSFLEDLRAYNEQFF,TGTGCCAGCAGCTTCTTAGAGGACTTGCGGGCATACAATGAGCAGTTCTTC
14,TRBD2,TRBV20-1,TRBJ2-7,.,CSAPPLAEMREQYF,TGCAGTGCTCCCCCCCTAGCGGAGATGAGAGAGCAGTACTTC
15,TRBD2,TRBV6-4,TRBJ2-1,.,CASSDGREGRNEQFF,TGTGCCAGCAGTGACGGGCGGGAGGGCCGGAATGAGCAGTTCTTC
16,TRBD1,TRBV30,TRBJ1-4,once,CAWNTGTGVKGEKLFF,TGTGCCTGGAATACCGGGACAGGGGTTAAAGGGGAAAAACTGTTTTTT
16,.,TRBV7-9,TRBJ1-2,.,CASSSRGQLANYGYTF,TGTGCCAGCAGCTCCCGGGGCCAATTAGCTAACTATGGCTACACCTTC
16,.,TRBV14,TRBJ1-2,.,CASSQVFVGPSDGYTF,TGTGCCAGCAGCCAAGTCTTCGTGGGTCCTTCCGATGGCTACACCTTC
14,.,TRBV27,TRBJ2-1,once,CASSWGGGDDEQFF,TGTGCCAGCAGTTGGGGAGGGGGCGACGATGAGCAGTTCTTC
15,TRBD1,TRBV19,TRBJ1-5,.,CASSPGQNPHQPQHF,TGTGCCAGTAGTCCGGGACAGAACCCCCATCAGCCCCAGCATTTT